This section outlines one TCR beta chain sequence together with its context. Its antigen remains unidentified. V was shortened by 6 bases and J by 1 base, with 10 bases between the two germline ends. Germline V gives CDR1 ENHRY, CDR2 SYGVKD. This CDR3 spans 13 amino acids. Repertoires were generated with immunoSEQ multiplex PCR, while TCRdb's copy carries only in-frame clones and drops some. The sample comprises about 35,000 clones, 80% to 95% of which are singletons, and 22% rests with the top ten. These data belong to a study of OX40 agonist ivuxolimab in advanced cancers. Study context: Every 2 weeks, ivuxolimab was infused into the patients intravenously at between 0.01 and 10 mg/kg. Of mixed ages from about 20 to 80 and averaging about 56 years, the group was around 78% male. General study points: CD4+ T cells averaged fewer expanded clones than CD8+ T cells. At 0.1 to 3.0 mg/kg, CD4+ and CD8+ blood T cells expanded clonally by week 6.

The chain joins TRBV10-3 to TRBJ2-7; TRBD2 might be the D (6 bases). The sample consisted of CD4+ or CD8+ T cells sorted from blood, taken in a trial of the OX40 agonist ivuxolimab. The TCR comes from an adult with an advanced solid tumor such as melanoma, head and neck, liver or kidney cancer. The CDR3 loop is CAIREGLSYEQYF. CDR3 coding DNA: TGTGCCATCAGGGAGGGTTTGTCCTACGAGCAGTACTTC.